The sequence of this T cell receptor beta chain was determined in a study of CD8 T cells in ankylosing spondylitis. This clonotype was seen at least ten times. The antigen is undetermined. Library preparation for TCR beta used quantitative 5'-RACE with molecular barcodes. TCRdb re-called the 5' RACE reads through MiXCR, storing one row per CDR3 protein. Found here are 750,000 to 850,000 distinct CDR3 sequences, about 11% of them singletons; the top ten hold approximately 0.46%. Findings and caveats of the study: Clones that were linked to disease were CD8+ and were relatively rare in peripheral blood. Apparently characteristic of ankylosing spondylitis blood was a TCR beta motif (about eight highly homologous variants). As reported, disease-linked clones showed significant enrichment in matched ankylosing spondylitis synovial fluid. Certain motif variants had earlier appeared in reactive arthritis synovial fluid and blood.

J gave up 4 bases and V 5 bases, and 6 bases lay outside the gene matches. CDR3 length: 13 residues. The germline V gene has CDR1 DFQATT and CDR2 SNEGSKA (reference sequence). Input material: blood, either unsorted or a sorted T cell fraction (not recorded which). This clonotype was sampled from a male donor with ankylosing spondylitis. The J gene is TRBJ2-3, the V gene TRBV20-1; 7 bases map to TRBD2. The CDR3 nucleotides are TGCAGTGCTTCTTTGGGAGGGGCAGATACGCAGTATTTT. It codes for CSASLGGADTQYF.